This TCR beta chain was identified during a study of memory B cells and T cells in multiple sclerosis. Whole-study findings and limits: Compartments had unequal clone-set sizes, affecting shared clonotype counts.

As concerns this clone: Its target is not known.

This CDR3 contains 14 residues. The J segment lost 5 bases and the V segment lost 4 bases, leaving 6 bases of the junction unmatched. The germline V gene has CDR1 SGHRS and CDR2 YFSETQ. The assay was immunoSEQ multiplex PCR, and TCRdb's table has in-frame clones only and misses some. The sample consists of more than 12,000 clones, 69% of them appearing once. The chain recombines TRBV5-1 with TRBJ1-2, with 9 bases aligning to TRBD1. The sequence was collected from a human donor with multiple sclerosis. Material for sequencing was memory (CD45RO+) CD4+ T cells from blood. CDR3 loop: CASSPRTGEYGYTF. CDR3 DNA: TGCGCCAGCAGCCCCAGGACAGGGGAGTATGGCTACACCTTC.